The next 5 T cell receptor beta chains were all read from a single sample in a study of Tregs in tolerant kidney transplant recipients. Profiled with immunoSEQ multiplex PCR; TCRdb holds only in-frame clones, not every one. The table lists fewer than 100,000 clones, 93% of them singletons. The material was CD4+ T cells from blood, obtained before the transplant. The receptors originated from a human donor who received a combined kidney and bone marrow transplant.

The J gene is TRBJ1-1, the V gene TRBV10-3; weak D call: TRBD1 (5 bases). The germline V and J ends were trimmed by 11 bases and 0 bases, with 10 bases remaining between them. Per germline, CDR1 ENHRY and CDR2 SYGVKD. The CDR3 consists of 12 residues. CDR3 in amino acids: CAAGTLNTEAFF. The CDR3 DNA sequence: TGTGCCGCGGGGACCTTGAACACTGAAGCTTTCTTT.

The rearrangement links TRBV19 to TRBJ2-3, with 13 bases fitting TRBD2. Germline loops: CDR1 LNHDA, CDR2 SQIVND (reference sequence). V lost 7 bases, J lost 2 bases, and 9 bases stayed unmatched. This CDR3 region has 17 residues. Here the CDR3 reads CASTLRGLAGTTDTQYF. The CDR3 DNA sequence: TGTGCCAGTACCCTAAGGGGACTAGCGGGAACCACAGATACGCAGTATTTT.

The chain combines TRBV11-2 with TRBJ1-1; 10 nucleotides align to TRBD1. J lost 10 bases, V lost 1 base, and 3 bases had no gene match. The CDR3 extends over 13 amino acids. Per the germline V gene, CDR1 is SGHAT and CDR2 is FQNNGV. The CDR3 sequence is CASSLAGQGVAFF. CDR3 sequence (DNA): TGTGCCAGCAGCTTAGCCGGACAGGGGGTAGCTTTCTTT.

In this sample, this clone turned up once. This rearrangement joins TRBV6-5 to TRBJ1-1, with a tentative D call TRBD1 (6 bases). The CDR3 has 14 amino acids. From germline, CDR1 is MNHEY and CDR2 SVGAGI. Trimming left V 6 bases short and J 6 bases short, with 17 bases between. The CDR3 nucleotides read TGTGCCAGCAGACAGGGTGGGACACGGGCTGAAGCTTTCTTT. Encoded protein: CASRQGGTRAEAFF.

The V and J genes are TRBV7-9 and TRBJ2-7; maybe TRBD2 (7 bases). V lost 3 bases, J lost 5 bases, and 14 bases lay in between. Germline V gives CDR1 SEHNR, CDR2 FQNEAQ (reference sequence). The CDR3 length is 14 residues. In DNA form, the CDR3 reads TGTGCCAGCAGCTTTGGTCAGGGGACTAACGAGCAGTACTTC. This gives the protein CASSFGQGTNEQYF. Full variable domain (rest looked up from reference TRBV7-9 and TRBJ2-7): DTGVSQNPRHKITKRGQNVTFRCDPISEHNRLYWYRQTLGQGPEFLTYFQNEAQLEKSRLLSDRFSAERPKGSFSTLEIQRTEQGDSAMYLCASSFGQGTNEQYFGPGTRLTVT.